One sample yielded the 30 T cell receptor beta chains listed below, sequenced in a study of human T cells and chemical hapten exposure. Using its own MiXCR run on the RACE reads, TCRdb lists one record per CDR3 protein. The sample holds 110,000 to 150,000 distinct CDR3 sequences; roughly 12% are singletons and the top ten take around 1.4%. Time point given: patch test 2, 6 weeks after DPC sensitization. Stated treatment: therapeutic diphenylcyclopropenone sensitization with weekly scalp DPC. The material was whole blood, obtained in connection with sensitization to the hapten diphenylcyclopropenone (DPC). The receptors originated from a woman aged 50 to 60 with alopecia areata. Some clones in this sample may be carry-over from other donors' samples.

This clonotype appeared a few times. The V gene is TRBV6-2 or TRBV6-3, the J gene TRBJ2-3; 8 bases agree with TRBD2. The CDR3 has 15 amino acids. Germline trimming cut 6 bases from V and 0 bases from J; bases unmatched to any gene: 5. Germline V gene sequence: CDR1 MNHEY, CDR2 SVGEGT. CDR3: CASRTPSGSTDTQYF. DNA for the CDR3: TGTGCCAGCAGGACCCCTAGCGGGAGCACAGATACGCAGTATTTT.

V gene TRBV9 combines with J gene TRBJ2-2; TRBD2 aligns across 9 bases. The germline CDR1 and CDR2 sequences are SGDLS and YYNGEE. The CDR3 has 16 residues. Trimming at V came to 4 bases and at J to 4 bases, leaving 8 bases not matched to a gene. CDR3 residues: CASSLRTSESTGELFF. The CDR3 nucleotides are TGTGCCAGCAGCTTACGGACTAGCGAAAGCACCGGGGAGCTGTTTTTT.

CDR3 bases: TGTGCCAGCAGTTTGCCAAGGGGTGTGGACTACAATGAGCAGTTCTTC. Its translation: CASSLPRGVDYNEQFF. The V call is TRBV28, the J call TRBJ2-1; the D gene is possibly TRBD1 (5 bases). Deletions cut 3 bases from V and 3 bases from J, with 15 bases between. The CDR3 is made up of 16 amino acids. The germline V gene has CDR1 MDHEN and CDR2 SYDVKM.

There are many counts of this clonotype. The gene calls are TRBV15 and TRBJ2-5; weak D call: TRBD2 (5 bases). The CDR3 runs 15 residues. Germline V gene data show CDR1 as LNHNV and CDR2 as YYDKDF (reference sequence). The ends were cut back, 3 bases at V and 1 base at J, with 12 bases in the middle. Here the CDR3 reads CATSSSGLIQETQYF. In nucleotides, the CDR3 is TGTGCCACCAGCAGCTCCGGACTGATCCAAGAGACCCAGTACTTC.

This clonotype was detected many times. The gene calls are TRBV7-3 and TRBJ1-3; 8 bases line up with TRBD1. This CDR3 contains 15 residues. Germline V gene sequence: CDR1 SGHTA, CDR2 FQGTGA. Losses at the gene ends were 4 bases for V and 3 bases for J; bases not matched to a gene: 5. Written as DNA, the CDR3 is TGTGCCAGCAGCTCGACAGGGGCGAGTGGAAACACCATATATTTT. Protein product: CASSSTGASGNTIYF.

This clonotype was observed at least ten times. The chain links TRBV6-5 to TRBJ1-2; D perhaps matches TRBD1 (6 bases). The germline V gene encodes CDR1 MNHEY and CDR2 SVGAGI. CDR3 length: 17 residues. Trimming removed 0 bases from V and 2 bases from J, with 16 bases in between. Here the CDR3 reads CASSYSPQGRGNYGYTF. The CDR3 bases are TGTGCCAGCAGTTACTCCCCACAGGGAAGAGGGAACTATGGCTACACCTTC.

This clonotype has a handful of counts. The V gene is TRBV11-2, the J gene TRBJ1-5; unclear D gene. The CDR3 covers 15 residues. From germline, CDR1 is SGHAT and CDR2 FQNNGV. Trimming left V 0 bases short and J 4 bases short, with 10 bases between. The CDR3 loop reads CASSLDSSKNQPQHF. In DNA, the CDR3 is TGTGCCAGCAGCTTAGATTCGTCCAAAAATCAGCCCCAGCATTTT.

This clonotype was detected many times. The chain has TRBV11-2 and TRBJ2-3, with TRBD2 matching over 11 bases. The germline CDR1 and CDR2 sequences are SGHAT and FQNNGV. The V gene end was trimmed by 4 bases and the J gene end by 5 bases; junction bases not matched to a gene: 8. The CDR3 consists of 16 residues. DNA for the CDR3: TGTGCCAGCAGCTCGGGGGGTAGCGGGAGGGGAGATACGCAGTATTTT. It translates to CASSSGGSGRGDTQYF.

The chain recombines TRBV20-1 with TRBJ2-3; D is unresolved. From germline, CDR1 is DFQATT and CDR2 SNEGSKA (reference sequence). V shed 1 base and J shed 2 bases, with 10 bases lying between them. CDR3 length: 14 amino acids. The CDR3 protein is CSARAPAPTDTQYF. The CDR3 coding sequence is TGCAGTGCTAGAGCCCCGGCCCCCACAGATACGCAGTATTTT.

This clonotype has more than one count but fewer than ten. V usage is TRBV6-5 and J usage is TRBJ1-2; 7 bases map to TRBD1. CDR1 and CDR2 (germline): MNHEY, SVGAGI. CDR3 length: 13 residues. J was trimmed by 6 bases and V by 6 bases; bases with no gene match: 7. The CDR3 sequence is CASSPRQGDGYTF. Here the CDR3 DNA reads TGTGCCAGCAGCCCTAGGCAGGGGGATGGCTACACCTTC.

This clonotype has at least ten counts. The chain uses TRBV7-9 and TRBJ1-3; D uncertain. Trimming took off 5 bases at V and 1 base at J, with 6 bases between the two ends. Germline lookup yields CDR1 SEHNR and CDR2 FQNEAQ (reference sequence). The CDR3 length is 13 residues. CDR3 DNA: TGTGCCAGCAGCCCGAGTTCTGGAAACACCATATATTTT. Its translation: CASSPSSGNTIYF.

V is TRBV29-1 and J is TRBJ2-3, with TRBD2 identical over 7 bases. The CDR3 has 16 residues. Germline loops: CDR1 SQVTM, CDR2 ANQGSEA. Trimming took 2 bases from V and 0 from J; bases not matched to a gene: 8. CDR3 coding DNA: TGCAGCGTTGAACCGGCCTCAGCGGGAAGCACAGATACGCAGTATTTT. Translated, it gives CSVEPASAGSTDTQYF.

This clonotype was detected only a few times. The genes are TRBV12-3 or TRBV12-4 and TRBJ1-3; D remains unclear. The CDR3 contains 14 residues. Trimming took off 5 bases at V and 4 bases at J, with 12 bases between the two ends. The CDR3 sequence is CASSGSSSGNTIYF. The CDR3 bases are TGTGCCAGCAGTGGTTCGAGCAGCGGAAACACCATATATTTT.

The chain combines TRBV11-2 with TRBJ2-5; weak D call: TRBD1 (5 bases). The CDR3 is made up of 15 amino acids. Germline loops: CDR1 SGHAT, CDR2 FQNNGV. The ends were cut back, 4 bases at V and 1 base at J, with 13 bases in the middle. The CDR3 spells CASSSRQPLQETQYF. CDR3 DNA sequence: TGTGCCAGCAGCTCCCGACAGCCGCTCCAAGAGACCCAGTACTTC.

The J gene is TRBJ1-2, the V gene TRBV20-1; 10 bases agree with TRBD1. J gave up 3 bases and V 5 bases, and 6 bases lay outside the gene matches. Germline lookup yields CDR1 DFQATT and CDR2 SNEGSKA (reference sequence). The CDR3 consists of 14 residues. The CDR3 sequence: CSAPWDRGYYGYTF. The CDR3 bases are TGCAGTGCTCCATGGGACAGGGGCTACTATGGCTACACCTTC.

This clonotype was picked up a small number of times. The rearrangement links TRBV29-1 to TRBJ1-1; a possible D gene is TRBD1 (6 bases). The CDR3 has 17 amino acids. Trimming took 6 bases from V and 3 from J, leaving 26 bases between them. CDR1 and CDR2 from the germline V gene are SQVTM and ANQGSEA. The CDR3, as DNA: TGCAGCGTACAATGGGAGGGAGAGGGGGACACACACACTGAAGCTTTCTTT. Amino acids: CSVQWEGEGDTHTEAFF.

This clonotype occurred once. V usage is TRBV29-1 and J usage is TRBJ2-2; 8 bases match TRBD1. The junction had 5 bases not matched to a gene; V was cut back by 6 bases and J by 5 bases. The CDR3 runs to 13 residues. Per germline, CDR1 SQVTM and CDR2 ANQGSEA. The CDR3 loop is CSVGQGETGELFF. For the CDR3, the DNA is TGCAGCGTCGGACAGGGAGAAACCGGGGAGCTGTTTTTT.

The chain employs TRBV11-2 and TRBJ2-5, with 13 nucleotides matching TRBD2. V trimming: 4 bases; J trimming: 6 bases; junction bases outside the gene matches: 5. This CDR3 has 15 amino acids. Germline assignment: CDR1 SGHAT and CDR2 FQNNGV. This CDR3 is CASSWEGLAGKTQYF. DNA for the CDR3: TGTGCCAGCAGCTGGGAGGGACTAGCGGGGAAGACCCAGTACTTC.

The chain has TRBV18 and TRBJ2-3; tentatively, D is TRBD1 (5 bases). The CDR3 spans 16 residues. Germline V gene sequence: CDR1 KGHSH, CDR2 LQKENI. V dropped 1 base and J dropped 1 base, with 12 bases sitting between them. CDR3 protein: CASSPQARGGTDTQYF. The CDR3 region has the DNA TGTGCCAGCTCACCACAGGCTAGGGGTGGCACAGATACGCAGTATTTT.

This clonotype was recorded at least ten times. The chain employs TRBV4-2 and TRBJ2-7; the match to TRBD1 covers 7 bases. CDR1 and CDR2 from the germline V gene are LGHNA and YNFKEQ. The CDR3 runs to 17 residues. V was clipped by 4 bases and J by 0 bases; unmatched bases: 12. The CDR3 reads CASSPPSRTGLSYEQYF. The CDR3 bases are TGTGCCAGCAGCCCCCCCTCTAGGACAGGACTCTCCTACGAGCAGTACTTC.

This clonotype was seen a handful of times. V gene TRBV5-1 combines with J gene TRBJ2-7; TRBD1 matches 12 bases. V dropped 4 bases and J dropped 7; count of bases not matched to a gene: 9. The CDR3 runs to 15 residues. Per the germline V gene, CDR1 is SGHRS and CDR2 is YFSETQ. CDR3 nucleotides: TGCGCCAGCAGCGTCCCGGGACAGGGGGCGGTTGAGCAGTACTTC. Its translation is CASSVPGQGAVEQYF.

The rearrangement uses TRBV6-5 and TRBJ1-1; D is perhaps TRBD1 (5 bases). V was clipped by 5 bases and J by 7 bases, with 11 bases between them. Germline lookup yields CDR1 MNHEY and CDR2 SVGAGI. The CDR3 is 12 amino acids. Here the CDR3 reads CASSRRDGEAFF. CDR3 DNA sequence: TGTGCCAGCAGTCGCCGGGACGGTGAAGCTTTCTTT.

Many counts were recorded for this clonotype. The rearrangement joins TRBV12-3 or TRBV12-4 to TRBJ2-1; maybe TRBD1 (5 bases). The CDR3 runs 13 residues. The ends were cut back, 4 bases at V and 9 bases at J, with 13 bases in the middle. CDR3 region: CASSYRQLGEQFF. CDR3 nucleotide sequence: TGTGCCAGCAGTTACAGACAGCTAGGTGAGCAGTTCTTC.

This clonotype was detected ten times or more. The chain carries TRBV4-3 and TRBJ2-4; D might be TRBD1 or TRBD2, each matching 6 bases. Germline loops: CDR1 LGHNA, CDR2 YSLEER. CDR3 length: 15 amino acids. V shed 0 bases and J shed 11 bases, with 17 bases lying between them. The CDR3 bases are TGCGCCAGCAGCCAAGACTTTGATAGCCGGGGGCTTCAGTACTTC. Translated, it gives CASSQDFDSRGLQYF.

This clonotype was counted between two and nine times. This chain uses TRBV7-8 with TRBJ2-1, with 11 bases fitting TRBD2. The CDR3 has 17 amino acids. V lost 3 bases and J lost 1; bases outside the gene matches: 5. Germline V CDR1 and CDR2: SGHVS, FQNEAQ. The CDR3 DNA reads TGTGCCAGCAGCTTGGGAATAGCGGGAGGGTCCTACAATGAGCAGTTCTTC. Its protein is CASSLGIAGGSYNEQFF. The full variable domain, rest sourced from reference TRBV7-8 and TRBJ2-1, is GAGVSQSPRYKVAKRGQDVALRCDPISGHVSLFWYQQALGQGPEFLTYFQNEAQLDKSGLPSDRFFAERPEGSVSTLKIQRTQQEDSAVYLCASSLGIAGGSYNEQFFGPGTRLTVL.

In this sample, this clonotype turned up a few times. The chain employs TRBV12-3 or TRBV12-4 and TRBJ1-1, with a tentative D call TRBD1 (5 bases). CDR3 size: 15 residues. V lost 3 bases and J lost 1, with 12 bases in between. The CDR3 is CASSLSGQGNTEAFF. CDR3 DNA: TGTGCCAGCAGTTTGAGTGGGCAGGGGAACACTGAAGCTTTCTTT.

The gene calls are TRBV12-3 or TRBV12-4 and TRBJ2-6, with a tentative D call TRBD1 (6 bases). The CDR3 totals 15 residues. Trimming took off 1 base at V and 4 bases at J, with 8 bases between the two ends. The CDR3 coding sequence is TGTGCCAGCAGTTTAGGGGGGCGAGGGGCCAACGTCCTGACTTTC. Translation gives CASSLGGRGANVLTF.

In its sample, this clonotype was seen a few times. The rearrangement uses TRBV12-3 or TRBV12-4 and TRBJ2-7, with D uncertain. This CDR3 spans 14 amino acids. Trimming took 0 bases from V and 4 from J, leaving 10 bases between them. CDR3 protein: CASSLAGTFYEQYF. CDR3 nucleotides: TGTGCCAGCAGTTTAGCGGGAACTTTTTACGAGCAGTACTTC.

This clonotype appeared once. This rearrangement joins TRBV12-3 or TRBV12-4 to TRBJ2-5; D might be TRBD2 (6 bases). V lost 3 bases, J lost 5 bases, and 10 bases lay in between. The CDR3 loop spans 13 amino acids. The CDR3 nucleotides read TGTGCCAGCAGTTTTTCGGCGGGGGAGACCCAGTACTTC. Its protein is CASSFSAGETQYF.

In its sample, this clonotype is medium-sized. CDR3 region: CASRSGLAGTDTQYF. The CDR3 nucleotides read TGTGCCAGCAGGTCGGGACTAGCAGGCACAGATACGCAGTATTTT. The rearrangement joins TRBV6-5 to TRBJ2-3; TRBD2 agrees at 9 bases. CDR3 length: 15 residues. Losses at the gene ends were 6 bases for V and 1 base for J; bases not matched to a gene: 5. Germline CDR1 reads MNHEY; CDR2 reads SVGAGI.